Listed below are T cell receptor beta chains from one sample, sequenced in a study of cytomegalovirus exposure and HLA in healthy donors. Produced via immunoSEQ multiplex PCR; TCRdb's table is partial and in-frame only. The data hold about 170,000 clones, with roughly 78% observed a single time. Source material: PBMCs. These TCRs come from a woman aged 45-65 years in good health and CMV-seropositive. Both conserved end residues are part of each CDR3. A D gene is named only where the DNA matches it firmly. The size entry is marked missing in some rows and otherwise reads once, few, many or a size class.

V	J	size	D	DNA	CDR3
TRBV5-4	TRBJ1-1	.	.	TGTGCCAGCAGCCTAGGGGGGGGTCGGGGCACTGAAGCTTTCTTT	CASSLGGGRGTEAFF
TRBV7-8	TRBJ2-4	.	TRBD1	TGTGCCAGCAGCATCCTCAGGGGGCAAAACATTCAGTACTTC	CASSILRGQNIQYF
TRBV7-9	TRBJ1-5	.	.	TGTGCCAGCAGCTCAGCCCGAACAGGGAGTTCCCGCAATCAGCCCCAGCATTTT	CASSSARTGSSRNQPQHF
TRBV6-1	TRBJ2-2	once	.	TGTGCCAGCAGTGCGTCCGAGACCGAGGGCGGGGAGCTGTTTTTT	CASSASETEGGELFF
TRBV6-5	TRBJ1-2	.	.	TGTGCCAGCAGTTACTCGAGCCAGGGAGGGGGCTACACCTTC	CASSYSSQGGGYTF
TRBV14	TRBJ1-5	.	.	TGTGCCGCCCGGGTCGCCGATCAGCCCCAGCATTTT	CAARVADQPQHF
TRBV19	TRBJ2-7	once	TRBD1	TGTGCCACCACTCCGGGACAGGGACTCAACGAGCAGTACTTC	CATTPGQGLNEQYF
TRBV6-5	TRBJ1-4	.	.	TGTGCCAGCAGTTACCGGGGGGCTAATGAAAAACTGTTTTTT	CASSYRGANEKLFF
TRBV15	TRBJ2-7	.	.	TGTGCCACCGGGGTAAGGGGCAGCTACGAGCAGTACTTC	CATGVRGSYEQYF
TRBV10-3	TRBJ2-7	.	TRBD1	TGTGCCATCAGAGGACAGGGGTCGTACTTC	CAIRGQGSYF
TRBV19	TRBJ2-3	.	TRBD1	TGTGCCAGTACCCCCGGGACAGGCAGCACAGATACGCAGTATTTT	CASTPGTGSTDTQYF
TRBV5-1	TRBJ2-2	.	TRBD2	TGCGCCAGCAGCCCCCGACTGGCTAGCGGGGGGAGTACGAACACCGGGGAGCTGTTTTTT	CASSPRLASGGSTNTGELFF
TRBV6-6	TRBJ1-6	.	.	TGTGCCAGCAGTTACTCAGGGGCCAATAATTCACCCCTCCACTTT	CASSYSGANNSPLHF
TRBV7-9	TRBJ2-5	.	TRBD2	TGTGCCAGCAGCCCAGGGACTAGCGGAGAGACCCAGTACTTC	CASSPGTSGETQYF
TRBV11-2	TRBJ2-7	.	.	TGTGCCAGCAGCCCCCGGACAGGTGGGGGGTACGAGCAGTACTTC	CASSPRTGGGYEQYF
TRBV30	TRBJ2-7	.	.	TGTGCCTGGGCCGCTACAGGGTACGAGCAGTACTTC	CAWAATGYEQYF
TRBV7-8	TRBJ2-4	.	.	TGTGCCAGCAGCTTATCGCCGGGACTGGGTATTCAGTACTTC	CASSLSPGLGIQYF
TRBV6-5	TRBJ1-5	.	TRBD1	TGTGCCAGCAGCTCTGACAGGGGCCGGAATCAGCCCCAGCATTTT	CASSSDRGRNQPQHF
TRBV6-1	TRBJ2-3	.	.	TGTGCCAGCAGTGCGGATCTGGGGGGGGGCCCAGATACGCAGTATTTT	CASSADLGGGPDTQYF
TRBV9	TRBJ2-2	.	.	TGTGCCAGCAGCGTAGTATCGGGCACCGGGGAGCTGTTTTTT	CASSVVSGTGELFF
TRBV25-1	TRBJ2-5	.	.	TGTGCCAGCAGTAAAAGTCAGCAAGAGACCCAGTACTTC	CASSKSQQETQYF
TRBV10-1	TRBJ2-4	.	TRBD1	TGCGCCAGCAGTTTCCGGGACAGGGTGCCCAAAAACATTCAGTACTTC	CASSFRDRVPKNIQYF
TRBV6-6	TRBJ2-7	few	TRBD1	TGTGCCAGCAGCTGGACAGCAGGGCAGGGGGACGAGCAGTACTTC	CASSWTAGQGDEQYF
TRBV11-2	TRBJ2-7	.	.	TGTGCCAGCAGCCGGGATGAACAGGGTCGCGAGCAGTACTTC	CASSRDEQGREQYF
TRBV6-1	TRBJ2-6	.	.	TGTGCCAGCAGTGGCCAGAACAGATTCACTCGCTCTGGGGCCAACGTCCTGACTTTC	CASSGQNRFTRSGANVLTF
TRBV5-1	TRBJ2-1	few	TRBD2	TGCGCCAGCAGCAAGGTAGCGGGGGGGAGTGAGCAGTTCTTC	CASSKVAGGSEQFF
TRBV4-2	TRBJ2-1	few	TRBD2	TGTGCCAGCAGCCGATCGGGACTAGCGGGGGAAAATGAGCAGTTCTTC	CASSRSGLAGENEQFF
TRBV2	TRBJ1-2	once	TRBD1	TGTGCCAGCAGTGAAGCGCGGGCAGGGGGACTTAACTATGGCTACACCTTC	CASSEARAGGLNYGYTF
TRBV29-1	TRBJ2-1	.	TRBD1	TGCAGCGGTGAGACAGGGAACGGGAATGAGCAGTTCTTC	CSGETGNGNEQFF
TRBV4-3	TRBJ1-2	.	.	TGCGCCAGCAGCCAAGCAGGGTGGGGTGGCTACACCTTC	CASSQAGWGGYTF
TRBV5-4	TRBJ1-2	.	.	TGTGCCAGCAGCTTGGCAGACTTTGGCCCCTATGGCTACACCTTC	CASSLADFGPYGYTF
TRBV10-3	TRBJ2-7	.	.	TGTGCCATCAGTGAATCGTCCGGTGGCGAGCAGTACTTC	CAISESSGGEQYF
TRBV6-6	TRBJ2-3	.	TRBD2	TGTGCCCTGGGGGGGTATAGCACAGATACGCAGTATTTT	CALGGYSTDTQYF
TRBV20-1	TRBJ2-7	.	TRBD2	TGCAGTGCCCAACTAGCGTTCGAGCAGTACTTC	CSAQLAFEQYF
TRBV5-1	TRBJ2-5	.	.	TGCGCCAGCAGCTTGGCCGGAAGGGGCCTAGAGACCCAGTACTTC	CASSLAGRGLETQYF
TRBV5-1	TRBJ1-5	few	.	TGCGCCAGCAGCAGAACCCCACTACAGGGTTTGAATCAGCCCCAGCATTTT	CASSRTPLQGLNQPQHF
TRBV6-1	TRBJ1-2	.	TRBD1	TGTGCCAGCAGTTCCCGAACCGACAGGGGTGGCTACACCTTC	CASSSRTDRGGYTF
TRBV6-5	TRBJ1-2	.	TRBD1	TGTGCCAGCAGTTACATGGGACAGGGGAGTCATGGCTACACCTTC	CASSYMGQGSHGYTF
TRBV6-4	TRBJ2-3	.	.	TGTGCCAGCAGTCTTACAGGGTTAAGGGCAGATACGCAGTATTTT	CASSLTGLRADTQYF
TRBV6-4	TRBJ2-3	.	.	TGTGCCAGCAGGAGGGAGAGGTGGTCAGATACGCAGTATTTT	CASRRERWSDTQYF
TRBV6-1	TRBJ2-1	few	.	TGTGCCAGCCGCTGGGCCGGCAATTACAATGAGCAGTTCTTC	CASRWAGNYNEQFF